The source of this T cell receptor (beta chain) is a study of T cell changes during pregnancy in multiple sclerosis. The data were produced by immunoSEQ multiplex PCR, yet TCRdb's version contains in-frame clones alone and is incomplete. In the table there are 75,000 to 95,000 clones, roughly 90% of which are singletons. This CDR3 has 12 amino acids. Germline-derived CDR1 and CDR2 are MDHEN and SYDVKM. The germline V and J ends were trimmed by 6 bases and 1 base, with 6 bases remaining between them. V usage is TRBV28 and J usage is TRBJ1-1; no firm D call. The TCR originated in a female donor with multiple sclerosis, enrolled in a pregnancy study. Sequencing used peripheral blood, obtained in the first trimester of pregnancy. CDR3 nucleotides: TGTGCCAGCAGGCCGGGGAACACTGAAGCTTTCTTT. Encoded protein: CASRPGNTEAFF.